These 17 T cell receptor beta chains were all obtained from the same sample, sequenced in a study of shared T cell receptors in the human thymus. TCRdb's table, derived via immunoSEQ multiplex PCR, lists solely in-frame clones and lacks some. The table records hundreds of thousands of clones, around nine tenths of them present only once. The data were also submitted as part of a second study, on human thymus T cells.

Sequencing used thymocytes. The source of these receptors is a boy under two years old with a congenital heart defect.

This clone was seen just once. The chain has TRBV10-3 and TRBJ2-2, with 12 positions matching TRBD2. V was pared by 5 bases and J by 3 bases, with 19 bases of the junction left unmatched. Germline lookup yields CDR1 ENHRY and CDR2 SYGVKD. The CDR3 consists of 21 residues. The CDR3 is CAISPPGHRPSSGRDTGELFF. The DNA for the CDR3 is TGTGCCATCAGTCCTCCGGGACACAGACCGTCTAGCGGGAGGGACACCGGGGAGCTGTTTTTT.

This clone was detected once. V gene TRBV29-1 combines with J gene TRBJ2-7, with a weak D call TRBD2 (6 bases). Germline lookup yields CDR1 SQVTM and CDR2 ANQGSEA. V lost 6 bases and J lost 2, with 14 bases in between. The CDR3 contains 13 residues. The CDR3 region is CSVTSSETYEQYF. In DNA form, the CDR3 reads TGCAGCGTGACCTCTAGCGAAACCTACGAGCAGTACTTC.

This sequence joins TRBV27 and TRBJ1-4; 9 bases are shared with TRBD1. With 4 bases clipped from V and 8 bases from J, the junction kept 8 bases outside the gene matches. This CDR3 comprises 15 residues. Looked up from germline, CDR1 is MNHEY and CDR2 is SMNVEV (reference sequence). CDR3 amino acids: CASSSYSGTGEKLFF. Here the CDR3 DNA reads TGTGCCAGCAGTTCATATTCCGGGACAGGGGAAAAACTGTTTTTT.

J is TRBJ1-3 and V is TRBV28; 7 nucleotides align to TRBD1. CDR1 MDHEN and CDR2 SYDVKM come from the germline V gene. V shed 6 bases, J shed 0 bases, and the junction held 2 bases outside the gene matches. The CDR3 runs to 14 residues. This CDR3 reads CASRGTASGNTIYF. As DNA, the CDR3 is TGTGCCAGCAGGGGGACAGCCTCTGGAAACACCATATATTTT.

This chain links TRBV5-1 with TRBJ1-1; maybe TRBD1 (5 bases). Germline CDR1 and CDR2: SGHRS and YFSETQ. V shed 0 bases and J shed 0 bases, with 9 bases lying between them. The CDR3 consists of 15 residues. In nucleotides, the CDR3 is TGCGCCAGCAGCTTGGGGACACGAATGAACACTGAAGCTTTCTTT. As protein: CASSLGTRMNTEAFF.

As DNA, the CDR3 is TGTGCCAGCAGTTACTCGTTAACTAGTAACGAGCAGTACTTC. Translated: CASSYSLTSNEQYF. V usage is TRBV6-6 and J usage is TRBJ2-7; tentatively, D is TRBD2 (5 bases). The germline V gene encodes CDR1 MNHNY and CDR2 SVGAGI (reference sequence). CDR3 length: 14 amino acids. V lost 0 bases and J lost 5, with 11 bases in between.

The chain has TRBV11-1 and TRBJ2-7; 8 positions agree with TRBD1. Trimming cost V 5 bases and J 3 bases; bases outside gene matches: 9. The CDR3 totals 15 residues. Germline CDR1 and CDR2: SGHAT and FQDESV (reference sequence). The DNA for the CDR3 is TGTGCCAGCAGCCCAGGGACAGGCAAGCTCTACGAGCAGTACTTC. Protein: CASSPGTGKLYEQYF.

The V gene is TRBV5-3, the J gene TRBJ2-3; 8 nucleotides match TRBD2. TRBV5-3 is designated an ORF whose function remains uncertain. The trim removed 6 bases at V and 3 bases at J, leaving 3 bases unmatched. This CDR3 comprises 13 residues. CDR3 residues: CARNTSGTDTQYF. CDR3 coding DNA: TGTGCCAGAAATACTAGCGGTACAGATACGCAGTATTTT.

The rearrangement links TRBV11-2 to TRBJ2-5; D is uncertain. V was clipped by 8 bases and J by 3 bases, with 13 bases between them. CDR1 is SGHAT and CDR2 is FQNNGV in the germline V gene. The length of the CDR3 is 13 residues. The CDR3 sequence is CASSPSVEETQYF. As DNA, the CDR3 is TGTGCCAGCTCACCCTCTGTAGAAGAGACCCAGTACTTC. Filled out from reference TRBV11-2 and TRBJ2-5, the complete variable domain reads EAGVAQSPRYKIIEKRQSVAFWCNPISGHATLYWYQQILGQGPKLLIQFQNNGVVDDSQLPKDRFSAERLKGVDSTLKIQPAKLEDSAVYLCASSPSVEETQYFGPGTRLLVL.

The CDR3 DNA reads TGCAGCGTTGAATCCCCCACAAGCGGCTCCTACGAGCAGTACTTC. Amino acids: CSVESPTSGSYEQYF. The chain has TRBV29-1 and TRBJ2-7; TRBD2 is a possible D gene (5 bases). The V gene's germline CDR1 is SQVTM and CDR2 ANQGSEA. Trimming took 2 bases from V and 0 from J, leaving 14 bases between them. CDR3 size: 15 residues.

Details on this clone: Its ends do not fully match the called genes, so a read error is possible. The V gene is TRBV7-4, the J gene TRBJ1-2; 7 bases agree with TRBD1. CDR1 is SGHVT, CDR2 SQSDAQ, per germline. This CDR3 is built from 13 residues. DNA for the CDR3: TGTGCCAGCAGCCTAGCGGGACAGAATGGCTACACCTTC. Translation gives CASSLAGQNGYTF.

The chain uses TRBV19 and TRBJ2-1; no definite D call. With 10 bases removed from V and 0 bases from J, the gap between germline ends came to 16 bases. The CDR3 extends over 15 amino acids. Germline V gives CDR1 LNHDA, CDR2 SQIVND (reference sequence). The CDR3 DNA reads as TGTGCCATACGAGATATAGAGAGCTCCTACAATGAGCAGTTCTTC. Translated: CAIRDIESSYNEQFF.

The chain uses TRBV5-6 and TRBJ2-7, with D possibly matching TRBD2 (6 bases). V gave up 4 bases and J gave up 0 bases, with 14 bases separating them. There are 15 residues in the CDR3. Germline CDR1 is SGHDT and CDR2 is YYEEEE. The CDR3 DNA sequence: TGTGCCAGCAGCCGCGCGGGATTACTCTCCTACGAGCAGTACTTC. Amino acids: CASSRAGLLSYEQYF.

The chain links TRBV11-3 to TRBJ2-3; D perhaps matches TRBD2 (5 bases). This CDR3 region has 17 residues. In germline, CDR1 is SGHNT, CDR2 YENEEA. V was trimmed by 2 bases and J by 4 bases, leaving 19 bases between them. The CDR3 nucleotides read TGTGCCAGCAGCTTATACCCCCAGGCTGGGAGCGCAGATACGCAGTATTTT. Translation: CASSLYPQAGSADTQYF.

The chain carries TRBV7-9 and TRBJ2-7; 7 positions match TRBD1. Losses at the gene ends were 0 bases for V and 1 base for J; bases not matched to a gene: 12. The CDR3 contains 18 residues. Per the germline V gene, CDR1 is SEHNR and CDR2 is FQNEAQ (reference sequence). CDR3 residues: CASSLASLNRGSSYEQYF. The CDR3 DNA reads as TGTGCCAGCAGCTTAGCGTCCCTTAACAGGGGAAGTTCCTACGAGCAGTACTTC.

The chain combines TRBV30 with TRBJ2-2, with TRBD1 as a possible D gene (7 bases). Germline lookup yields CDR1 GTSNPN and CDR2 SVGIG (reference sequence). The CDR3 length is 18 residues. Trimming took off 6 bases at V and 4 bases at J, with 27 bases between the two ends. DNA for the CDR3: TGTGCCTGCAGGGAGGCACGACAGGGATATTTGACCACCGGGGAGCTGTTTTTT. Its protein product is CACREARQGYLTTGELFF.

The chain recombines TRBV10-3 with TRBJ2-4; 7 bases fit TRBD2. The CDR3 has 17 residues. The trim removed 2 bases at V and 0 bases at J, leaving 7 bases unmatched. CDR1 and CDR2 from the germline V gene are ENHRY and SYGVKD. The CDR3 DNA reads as TGTGCCATCAGTGAGCAAACCTTAGCGGGAGCCAAAAACATTCAGTACTTC. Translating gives CAISEQTLAGAKNIQYF.